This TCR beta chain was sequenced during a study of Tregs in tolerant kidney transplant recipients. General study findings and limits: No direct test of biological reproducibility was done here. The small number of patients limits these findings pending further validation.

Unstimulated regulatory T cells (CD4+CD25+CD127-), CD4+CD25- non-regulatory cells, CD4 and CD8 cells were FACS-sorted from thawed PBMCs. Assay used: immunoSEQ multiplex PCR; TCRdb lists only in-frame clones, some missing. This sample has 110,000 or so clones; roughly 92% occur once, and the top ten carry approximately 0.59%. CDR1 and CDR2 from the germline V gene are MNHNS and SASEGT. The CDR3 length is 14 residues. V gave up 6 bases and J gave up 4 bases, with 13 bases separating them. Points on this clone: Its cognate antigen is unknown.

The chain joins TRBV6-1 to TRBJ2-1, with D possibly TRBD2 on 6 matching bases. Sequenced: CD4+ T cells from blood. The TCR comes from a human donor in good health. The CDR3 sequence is CASSGLSGYNEQFF. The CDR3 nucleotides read TGTGCCAGCAGCGGACTATCAGGGTACAATGAGCAGTTCTTC.